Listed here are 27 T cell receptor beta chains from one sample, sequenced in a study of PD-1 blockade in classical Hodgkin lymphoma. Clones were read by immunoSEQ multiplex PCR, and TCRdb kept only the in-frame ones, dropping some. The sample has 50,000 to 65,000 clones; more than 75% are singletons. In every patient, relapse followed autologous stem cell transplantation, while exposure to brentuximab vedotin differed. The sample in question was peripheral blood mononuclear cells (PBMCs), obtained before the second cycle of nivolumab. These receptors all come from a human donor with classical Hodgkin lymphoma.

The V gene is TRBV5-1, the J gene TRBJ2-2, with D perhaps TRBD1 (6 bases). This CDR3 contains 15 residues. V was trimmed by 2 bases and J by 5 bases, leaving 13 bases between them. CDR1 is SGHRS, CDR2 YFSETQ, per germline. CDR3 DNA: TGCGCCAGCAGCTTACAGGGCTTGGGGACCGGGGAGCTGTTTTTT. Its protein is CASSLQGLGTGELFF.

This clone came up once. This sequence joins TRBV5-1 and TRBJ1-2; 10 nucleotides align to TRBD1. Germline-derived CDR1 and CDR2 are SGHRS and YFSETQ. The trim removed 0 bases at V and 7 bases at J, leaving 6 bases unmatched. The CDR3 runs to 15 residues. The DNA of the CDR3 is TGCGCCAGCAGCTTGGACGCCGGGACAGGGGTTGGCTACACCTTC. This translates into CASSLDAGTGVGYTF.

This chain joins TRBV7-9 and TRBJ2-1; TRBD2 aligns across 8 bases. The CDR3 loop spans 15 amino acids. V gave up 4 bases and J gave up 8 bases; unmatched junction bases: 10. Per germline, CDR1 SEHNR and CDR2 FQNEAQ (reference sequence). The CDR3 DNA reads TGTGCCAGCAGCTCCTCGGGACTAGGTTTCTATGAGCAGTTCTTC. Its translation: CASSSSGLGFYEQFF. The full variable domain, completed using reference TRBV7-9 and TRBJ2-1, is DTGVSQNPRHKITKRGQNVTFRCDPISEHNRLYWYRQTLGQGPEFLTYFQNEAQLEKSRLLSDRFSAERPKGSFSTLEIQRTEQGDSAMYLCASSSSGLGFYEQFFGPGTRLTVL.

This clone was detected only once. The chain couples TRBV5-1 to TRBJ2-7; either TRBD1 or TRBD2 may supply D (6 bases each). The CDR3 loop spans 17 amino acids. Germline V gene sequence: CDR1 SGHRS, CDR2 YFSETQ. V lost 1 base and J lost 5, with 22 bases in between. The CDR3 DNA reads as TGCGCCAGCAGCTTGAGGTCCGGGGGCTTAGGTCCCAACGAGCAGTACTTC. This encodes CASSLRSGGLGPNEQYF.

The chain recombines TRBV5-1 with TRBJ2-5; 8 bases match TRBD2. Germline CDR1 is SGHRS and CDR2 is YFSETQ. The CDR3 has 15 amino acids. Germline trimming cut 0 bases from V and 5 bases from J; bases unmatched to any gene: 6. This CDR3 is CASSLVAGGRETQYF. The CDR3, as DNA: TGCGCCAGCAGCTTGGTCGCGGGGGGCCGGGAGACCCAGTACTTC.

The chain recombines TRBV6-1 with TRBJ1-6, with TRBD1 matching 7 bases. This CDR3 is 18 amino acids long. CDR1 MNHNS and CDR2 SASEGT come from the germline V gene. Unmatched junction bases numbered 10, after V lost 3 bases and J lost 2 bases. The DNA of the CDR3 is TGTGCCAGCAGTGACCCTGCCTCGACAGGGACCTATAATTCACCCCTCCACTTT. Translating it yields CASSDPASTGTYNSPLHF.

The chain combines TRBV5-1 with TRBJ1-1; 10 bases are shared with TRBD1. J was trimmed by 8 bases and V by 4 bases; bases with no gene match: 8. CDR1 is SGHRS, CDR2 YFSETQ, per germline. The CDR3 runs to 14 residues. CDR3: CASSLTGGSVEAFF. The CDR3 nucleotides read TGCGCCAGCAGCCTGACAGGGGGCTCAGTGGAAGCTTTCTTT.

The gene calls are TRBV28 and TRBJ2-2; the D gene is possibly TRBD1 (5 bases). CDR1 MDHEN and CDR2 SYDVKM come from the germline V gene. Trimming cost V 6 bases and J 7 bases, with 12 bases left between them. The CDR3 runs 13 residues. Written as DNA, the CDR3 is TGTGCCAGCAGGGCAGGGATAATCGGGGAGCTGTTTTTT. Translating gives CASRAGIIGELFF.

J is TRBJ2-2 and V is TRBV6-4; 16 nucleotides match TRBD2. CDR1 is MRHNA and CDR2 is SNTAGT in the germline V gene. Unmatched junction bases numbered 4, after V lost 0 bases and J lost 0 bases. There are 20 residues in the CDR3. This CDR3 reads CASSDSGLAGGLANTGELFF. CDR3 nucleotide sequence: TGTGCCAGCAGTGACTCGGGACTAGCGGGGGGGCTCGCGAACACCGGGGAGCTGTTTTTT.

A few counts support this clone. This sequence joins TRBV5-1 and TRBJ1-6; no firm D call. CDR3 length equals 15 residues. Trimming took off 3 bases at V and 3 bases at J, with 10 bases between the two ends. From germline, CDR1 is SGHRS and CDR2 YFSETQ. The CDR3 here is CASSWILGYNSPLHF. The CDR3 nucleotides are TGCGCCAGCAGCTGGATTCTGGGCTATAATTCACCCCTCCACTTT. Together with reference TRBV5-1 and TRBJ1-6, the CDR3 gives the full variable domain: KAGVTQTPRYLIKTRGQQVTLSCSPISGHRSVSWYQQTPGQGLQFLFEYFSETQRNKGNFPGRFSGRQFSNSRSEMNVSTLELGDSALYLCASSWILGYNSPLHFGNGTRLTVT.

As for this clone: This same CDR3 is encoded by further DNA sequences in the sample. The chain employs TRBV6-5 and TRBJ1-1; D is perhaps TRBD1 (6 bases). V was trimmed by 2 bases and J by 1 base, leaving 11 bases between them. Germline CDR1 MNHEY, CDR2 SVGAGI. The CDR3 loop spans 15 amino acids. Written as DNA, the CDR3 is TGTGCCAGCAGTTACGGGGGGGCTCGGAACACTGAAGCTTTCTTT. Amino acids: CASSYGGARNTEAFF.

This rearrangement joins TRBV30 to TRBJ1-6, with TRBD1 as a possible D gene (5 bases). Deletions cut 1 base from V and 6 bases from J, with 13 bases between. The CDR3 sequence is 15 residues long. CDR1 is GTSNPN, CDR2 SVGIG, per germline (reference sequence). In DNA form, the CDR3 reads TGTGCCTGGAGTGCCCACGGGACTTCTAATTCACCCCTCCACTTT. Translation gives CAWSAHGTSNSPLHF.

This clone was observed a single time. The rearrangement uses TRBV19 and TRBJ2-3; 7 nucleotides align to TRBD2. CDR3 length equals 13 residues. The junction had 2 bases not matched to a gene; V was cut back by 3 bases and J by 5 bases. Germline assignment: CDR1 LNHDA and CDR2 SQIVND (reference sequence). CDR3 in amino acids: CASSMGGGDTQYF. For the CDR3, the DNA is TGTGCCAGTAGTATGGGCGGGGGAGATACGCAGTATTTT. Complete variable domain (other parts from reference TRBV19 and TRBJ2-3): DGGITQSPKYLFRKEGQNVTLSCEQNLNHDAMYWYRQDPGQGLRLIYYSQIVNDFQKGDIAEGYSVSREKKESFPLTVTSAQKNPTAFYLCASSMGGGDTQYFGPGTRLTVL.

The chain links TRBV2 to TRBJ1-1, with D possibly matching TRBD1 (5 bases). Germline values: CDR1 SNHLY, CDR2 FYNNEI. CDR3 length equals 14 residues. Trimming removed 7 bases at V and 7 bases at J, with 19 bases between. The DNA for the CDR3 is TGTGCCAGCAATGGAGCCGGGACGGCGGTTGAAGCTTTCTTT. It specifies CASNGAGTAVEAFF.

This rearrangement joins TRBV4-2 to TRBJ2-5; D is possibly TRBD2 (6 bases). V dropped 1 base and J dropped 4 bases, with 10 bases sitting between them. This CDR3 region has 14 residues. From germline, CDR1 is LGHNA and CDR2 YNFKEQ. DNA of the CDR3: TGTGCCAGCAGCCAAGTGATTAGCGGAGAGACCCAGTACTTC. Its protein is CASSQVISGETQYF.

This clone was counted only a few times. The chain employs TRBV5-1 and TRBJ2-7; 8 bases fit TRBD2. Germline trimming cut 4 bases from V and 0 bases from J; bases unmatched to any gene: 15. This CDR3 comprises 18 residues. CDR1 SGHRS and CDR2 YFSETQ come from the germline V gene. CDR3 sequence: CASSGGLRGVSNSYEQYF. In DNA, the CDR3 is TGCGCCAGCAGCGGCGGGTTGCGGGGGGTTTCAAACTCCTACGAGCAGTACTTC.

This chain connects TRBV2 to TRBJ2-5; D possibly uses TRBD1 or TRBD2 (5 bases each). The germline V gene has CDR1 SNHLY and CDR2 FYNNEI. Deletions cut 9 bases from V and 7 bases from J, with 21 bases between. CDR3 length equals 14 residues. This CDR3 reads CARNPWGPLWTQYF. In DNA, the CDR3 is TGTGCCAGAAACCCGTGGGGACCTCTATGGACCCAGTACTTC.

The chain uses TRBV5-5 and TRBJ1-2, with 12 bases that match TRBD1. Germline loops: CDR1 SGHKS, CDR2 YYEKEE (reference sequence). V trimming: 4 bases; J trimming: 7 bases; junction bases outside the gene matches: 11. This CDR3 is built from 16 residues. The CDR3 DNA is TGTGCCAGCAGCATACCCGGGACAGGGGGCGCCGGTGGCTACACCTTC. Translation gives CASSIPGTGGAGGYTF.

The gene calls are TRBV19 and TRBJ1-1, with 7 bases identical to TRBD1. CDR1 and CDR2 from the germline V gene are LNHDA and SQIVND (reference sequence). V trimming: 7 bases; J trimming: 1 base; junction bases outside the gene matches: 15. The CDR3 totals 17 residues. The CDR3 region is CASTLNRDRPTNTEAFF. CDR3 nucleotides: TGTGCCAGTACCCTAAATCGGGACAGACCGACGAACACTGAAGCTTTCTTT.

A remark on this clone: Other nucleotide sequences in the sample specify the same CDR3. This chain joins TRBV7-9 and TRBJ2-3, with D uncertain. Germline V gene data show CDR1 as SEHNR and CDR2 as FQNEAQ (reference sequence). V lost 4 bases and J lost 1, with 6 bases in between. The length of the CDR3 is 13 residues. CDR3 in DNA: TGTGCCAGCAGCTCCTCAGGCACAGATACGCAGTATTTT. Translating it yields CASSSSGTDTQYF.

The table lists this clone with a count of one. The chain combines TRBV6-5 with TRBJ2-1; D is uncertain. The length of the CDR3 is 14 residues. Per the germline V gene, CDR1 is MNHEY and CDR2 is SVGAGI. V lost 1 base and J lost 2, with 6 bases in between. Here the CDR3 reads CASSYFSAYNEQFF. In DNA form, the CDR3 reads TGTGCCAGCAGTTACTTTTCGGCCTACAATGAGCAGTTCTTC.

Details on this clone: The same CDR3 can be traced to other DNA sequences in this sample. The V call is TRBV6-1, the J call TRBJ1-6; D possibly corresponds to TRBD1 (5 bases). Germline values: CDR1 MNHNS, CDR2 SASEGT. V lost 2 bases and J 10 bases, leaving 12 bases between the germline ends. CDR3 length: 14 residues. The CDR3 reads CASSESFGGSPLHF. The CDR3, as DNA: TGTGCCAGCAGTGAATCGTTCGGGGGGTCACCCCTCCACTTT.

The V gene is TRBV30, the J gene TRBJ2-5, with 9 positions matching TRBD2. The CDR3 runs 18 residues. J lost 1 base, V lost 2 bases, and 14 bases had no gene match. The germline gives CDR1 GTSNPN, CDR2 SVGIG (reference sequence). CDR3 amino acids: CAWSSVVLAGLLQETQYF. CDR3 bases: TGTGCCTGGAGTTCTGTTGTGCTAGCGGGGCTCCTCCAAGAGACCCAGTACTTC.

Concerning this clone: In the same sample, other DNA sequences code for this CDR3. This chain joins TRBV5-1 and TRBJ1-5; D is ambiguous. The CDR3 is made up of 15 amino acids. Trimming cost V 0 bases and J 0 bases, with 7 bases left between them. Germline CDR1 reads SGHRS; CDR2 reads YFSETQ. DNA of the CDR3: TGCGCCAGCAGCTTGGAGGCCGGTAGCAATCAGCCCCAGCATTTT. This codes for CASSLEAGSNQPQHF.

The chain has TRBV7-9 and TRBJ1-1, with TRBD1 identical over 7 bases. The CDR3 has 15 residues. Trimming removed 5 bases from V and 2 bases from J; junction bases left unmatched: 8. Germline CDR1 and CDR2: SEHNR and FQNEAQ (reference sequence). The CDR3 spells CASSQSRDRNTEAFF. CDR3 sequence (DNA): TGTGCCAGCAGCCAATCTCGGGACAGAAACACTGAAGCTTTCTTT.

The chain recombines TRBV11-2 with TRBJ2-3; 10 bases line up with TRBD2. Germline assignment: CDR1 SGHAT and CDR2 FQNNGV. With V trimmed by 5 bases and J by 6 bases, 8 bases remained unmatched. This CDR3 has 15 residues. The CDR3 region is CASSHSGGFGDTQYF. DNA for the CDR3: TGTGCCAGCAGCCATAGCGGGGGGTTCGGGGATACGCAGTATTTT.

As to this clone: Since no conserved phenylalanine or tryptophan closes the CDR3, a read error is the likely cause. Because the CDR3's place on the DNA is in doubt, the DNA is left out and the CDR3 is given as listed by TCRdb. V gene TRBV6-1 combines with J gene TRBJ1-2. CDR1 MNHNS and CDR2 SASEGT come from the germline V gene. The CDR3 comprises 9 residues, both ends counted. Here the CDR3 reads CASSDRRTL.